These 19 T cell receptor beta chains were all obtained from the same sample, sequenced in a study of blood T cell repertoires in COVID-19. The protocol was immunoSEQ multiplex PCR, while the TCRdb copy is restricted to in-frame clones and leaves out a portion. The sample yields some 150,000 clones, approximately 91% seen once. Sample: peripheral blood. The source is a man between 45 and 60 years old with active or convalescent COVID-19.

The V call is TRBV28, the J call TRBJ1-5; D possibly corresponds to TRBD1 (5 bases). Germline CDR1 reads MDHEN; CDR2 reads SYDVKM. Trimming pared 6 bases from V and 2 bases from J, leaving 23 bases between. CDR3 length: 18 residues. The CDR3 sequence is CASSNHRDSRRGNQPQHF. The CDR3 nucleotides are TGTGCCAGCAGCAACCACCGGGACTCCCGCCGGGGCAATCAGCCCCAGCATTTT.

This sequence joins TRBV29-1 and TRBJ1-1; D is unresolved. The V and J ends lost 6 bases and 1 base respectively, with 15 bases between them. The CDR3 has 14 residues. The germline V gene encodes CDR1 SQVTM and CDR2 ANQGSEA. The CDR3 sequence: CSVFSKWANTEAFF. The CDR3 DNA is TGCAGCGTATTCAGTAAGTGGGCGAACACTGAAGCTTTCTTT.

This clone has just one count. This chain joins TRBV5-6 and TRBJ2-1, with TRBD1 identical over 8 bases. This CDR3 has 15 residues. From germline, CDR1 is SGHDT and CDR2 YYEEEE. V was pared by 3 bases and J by 5 bases, with 7 bases of the junction left unmatched. Here the CDR3 reads CASSSTGASDNEQFF. CDR3 nucleotide sequence: TGTGCCAGCAGCTCGACAGGGGCGTCTGACAATGAGCAGTTCTTC.

V is TRBV12-3 or TRBV12-4 and J is TRBJ2-2; a possible D gene is TRBD1 (5 bases). V was trimmed by 2 bases and J by 7 bases, leaving 8 bases between them. The CDR3 contains 13 residues. In DNA form, the CDR3 reads TGTGCCAGCAGTTTACAGGGCTTCGGGGAGCTGTTTTTT. This translates into CASSLQGFGELFF.

The chain combines TRBV6-5 with TRBJ2-1; perhaps TRBD2 as D (6 bases). This CDR3 contains 12 residues. The V gene's germline CDR1 is MNHEY and CDR2 SVGAGI. Trimming cost V 8 bases and J 5 bases, with 10 bases left between them. The CDR3 loop reads CASSWGDNEQFF. CDR3 coding DNA: TGTGCCAGCTCGTGGGGGGACAATGAGCAGTTCTTC.

The V and J genes are TRBV24-1 and TRBJ2-1, with TRBD2 matching 11 bases. Per the germline V gene, CDR1 is KGHDR and CDR2 is SFDVKD. The CDR3 spans 17 residues. Trimming removed 4 bases from V and 8 bases from J; junction bases left unmatched: 12. This CDR3 is CATSDAVAGGPGDEQFF. Written as DNA, the CDR3 is TGTGCCACCAGTGACGCCGTAGCGGGAGGGCCTGGGGATGAGCAGTTCTTC.

The rearrangement joins TRBV2 to TRBJ1-2; 9 bases fit TRBD1. V gave up 8 bases and J gave up 12 bases; unmatched junction bases: 10. The CDR3 covers 12 residues. Per the germline V gene, CDR1 is SNHLY and CDR2 is FYNNEI. The CDR3 sequence: CASGFRTGVNTF. The DNA for the CDR3 is TGTGCCAGCGGATTTCGGACAGGGGTCAACACCTTC.

The CDR3 loop is CASSLTPGGSYNEQFF. In nucleotides, the CDR3 is TGTGCCAGCAGTCTCACCCCCGGCGGCTCCTACAATGAGCAGTTCTTC. The rearrangement links TRBV6-6 to TRBJ2-1; no clear D. Between the trimmed V and J ends, which lost 5 bases and 0 bases, there was a span of 14 bases. The germline CDR1 and CDR2 sequences are MNHNY and SVGAGI (reference sequence). This CDR3 has 16 amino acids.

The chain carries TRBV3-1 (or the pseudogene TRBV3-2) and TRBJ2-7; no clear D gene. CDR1 and CDR2 from the germline V gene are LGHDT and YNNKEL (reference sequence). V was cut by 7 bases and J by 0 bases, with 10 bases left in between. The CDR3 consists of 13 residues. CDR3 amino acids: CASKAGGSYEQYF. DNA of the CDR3: TGTGCCAGCAAGGCTGGCGGCTCCTACGAGCAGTACTTC.

The chain recombines TRBV18 with TRBJ1-2, with 9 bases identical to TRBD1. V was pared by 5 bases and J by 0 bases, with 10 bases of the junction left unmatched. This CDR3 comprises 17 residues. Germline-derived CDR1 and CDR2 are KGHSH and LQKENI. CDR3 sequence (DNA): TGTGCCAGCTCAATCGGGACAGGGTTTGGAGCTAACTATGGCTACACCTTC. Amino acid sequence: CASSIGTGFGANYGYTF.

The chain recombines TRBV7-8 with TRBJ1-5, with D hard to call. The CDR3 length is 14 residues. Germline V CDR1 and CDR2: SGHVS, FQNEAQ. The V gene lost 2 bases and the J gene lost 5 bases, with 10 bases spanning the gap. The CDR3 loop reads CASSLFLGDQPQHF. In nucleotides, the CDR3 is TGTGCCAGCAGCTTATTTCTCGGGGATCAGCCCCAGCATTTT.

The V gene is TRBV28, the J gene TRBJ1-2, with a tentative D call TRBD1 (6 bases). From germline, CDR1 is MDHEN and CDR2 SYDVKM. The CDR3 is 16 amino acids. The V and J ends lost 6 bases and 4 bases respectively, with 21 bases between them. The CDR3 loop is CASRPRGGDRFYGYTF. The CDR3 DNA sequence: TGTGCCAGCAGGCCCAGGGGCGGAGATCGGTTCTATGGCTACACCTTC.

This sequence joins TRBV24-1 and TRBJ2-7, with 8 bases aligning to TRBD2. V lost 3 bases and J lost 2; bases outside the gene matches: 5. Germline CDR1 KGHDR, CDR2 SFDVKD. CDR3 length: 15 amino acids. The chain's CDR3 is CATSDPRLATYEQYF. The CDR3 bases are TGTGCCACCAGTGATCCCAGACTAGCGACCTACGAGCAGTACTTC.

The rearrangement links TRBV6-1 to TRBJ2-1; 8 bases are shared with TRBD2. The CDR3 sequence is 19 residues long. With V trimmed by 3 bases and J by 5 bases, 18 bases remained unmatched. The germline V gene encodes CDR1 MNHNS and CDR2 SASEGT. The DNA for the CDR3 is TGTGCCAGCAGTGAGGCCCGCGGCGTCGGGAGGGCCCGAAACAATGAGCAGTTCTTC. Amino acids: CASSEARGVGRARNNEQFF.

The chain employs TRBV19 and TRBJ2-2; D perhaps matches TRBD2 (5 bases). Trimming stripped 6 bases from V and 1 base from J, with 18 bases between. The V gene's germline CDR1 is LNHDA and CDR2 SQIVND (reference sequence). The CDR3 totals 17 residues. CDR3 loop: CASSPLLGSKNTGELFF. CDR3 bases: TGTGCCAGTAGCCCGCTGCTTGGGAGCAAGAACACCGGGGAGCTGTTTTTT.

The chain couples TRBV18 to TRBJ2-2, with TRBD1 matching over 8 bases. CDR1 is KGHSH, CDR2 LQKENI, per germline. V gave up 4 bases and J gave up 3 bases; unmatched junction bases: 10. The CDR3 length is 17 residues. In nucleotides, the CDR3 is TGTGCCAGCTCACGCACCGGGACAGGTCTGGACACCGGGGAGCTGTTTTTT. Protein: CASSRTGTGLDTGELFF.

The chain uses TRBV5-1 and TRBJ1-2, with D perhaps TRBD1 (6 bases). V was pared by 2 bases and J by 4 bases, with 15 bases between. Per germline, CDR1 SGHRS and CDR2 YFSETQ. This CDR3 comprises 15 residues. CDR3 sequence (DNA): TGCGCCAGCAGCTTTCAGGCCCAGGGGCCCTATGGCTACACCTTC. Residues: CASSFQAQGPYGYTF. Complete variable domain (other parts from reference TRBV5-1 and TRBJ1-2): KAGVTQTPRYLIKTRGQQVTLSCSPISGHRSVSWYQQTPGQGLQFLFEYFSETQRNKGNFPGRFSGRQFSNSRSEMNVSTLELGDSALYLCASSFQAQGPYGYTFGSGTRLTVV.

The J gene is TRBJ1-5, the V gene TRBV10-3; D call uncertain. The CDR3 runs to 13 residues. With 3 bases removed from V and 0 bases from J, the gap between germline ends came to 3 bases. Germline V lookup: CDR1 ENHRY, CDR2 SYGVKD. Written as DNA, the CDR3 is TGTGCCATCAGTGACAATAGCAATCAGCCCCAGCATTTT. It translates to CAISDNSNQPQHF.

This chain links TRBV27 with TRBJ2-7; TRBD1 matches 8 bases. This CDR3 contains 15 residues. Germline lookup yields CDR1 MNHEY and CDR2 SMNVEV (reference sequence). J lost 0 bases, V lost 5 bases, and 6 bases had no gene match. CDR3 DNA sequence: TGTGCCAGCAGTATCAGGGGGCAAAGCTCCTACGAGCAGTACTTC. Its translation: CASSIRGQSSYEQYF.